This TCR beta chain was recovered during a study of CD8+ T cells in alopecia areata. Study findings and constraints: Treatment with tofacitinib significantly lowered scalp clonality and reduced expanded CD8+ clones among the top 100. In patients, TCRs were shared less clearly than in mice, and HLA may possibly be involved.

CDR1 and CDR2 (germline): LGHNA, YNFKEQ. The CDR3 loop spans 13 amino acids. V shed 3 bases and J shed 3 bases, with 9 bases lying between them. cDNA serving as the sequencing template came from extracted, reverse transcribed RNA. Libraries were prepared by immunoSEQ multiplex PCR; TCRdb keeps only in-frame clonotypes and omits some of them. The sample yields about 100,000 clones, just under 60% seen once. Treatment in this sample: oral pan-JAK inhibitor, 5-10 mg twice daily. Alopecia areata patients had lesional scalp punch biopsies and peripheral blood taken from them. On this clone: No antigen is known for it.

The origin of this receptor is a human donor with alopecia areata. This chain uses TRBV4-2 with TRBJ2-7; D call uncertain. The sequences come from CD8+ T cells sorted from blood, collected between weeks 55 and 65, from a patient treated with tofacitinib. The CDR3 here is CASSQKGYYEQYF. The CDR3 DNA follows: TGTGCCAGCAGCCAGAAGGGATACTACGAGCAGTACTTC.